This entry is about one TCR beta chain. Its antigen target is currently unknown. One base away there is no much larger clone; base qualities are not given. There are 14 amino acids in the CDR3, from cysteine to phenylalanine inclusive. Solely the CDR3 DNA is kept, with 42 bases framed from the first base. Deletion took 1 base off V and 5 bases off J, with a span of 9 bases between the germline ends. The CDR1 and CDR2 encoded by the germline V gene are SGHTA and FQGNSA. This record belongs to a study of radiation and T cells in renal cell carcinoma (dated by TCRdb to 2018 to 2021). As for the study more broadly: TCR beta sequencing covered fewer than 60 samples in total, comprising some 25 tumors and roughly 27 peripheral blood samples. A total of 4,016,671 unique CDR3 nucleotide sequences, encoding 2,658,974 unique CDR3 amino acid sequences, were found across all 50 or so samples.

The sample's time point label is to be understood as: tumor resected at nephrectomy. The sample's treatment or condition label, decoded: treatment-naive control, cytoreductive nephrectomy. For controls, tumors were taken from treatment-naive renal cell carcinoma patients who had cytoreductive nephrectomy with no radiation beforehand. Every patient had renal cell carcinoma of clear cell pathology. The control tumors used for TCR sequencing were from several females and eleven to twelve males, were resected between the early 2010s and the mid-2010s, and had a median patient age of about 54 years (range 40 to 82). Tumors were dissociated mechanically, digested with collagenase/hyaluronidase at 37 degrees C, processed in gentleMACS C tubes, and stored in liquid nitrogen. Genomic DNA for TCR sequencing was prepared using the QIAamp DNA Blood Mini Kit (Qiagen). Only samples passing all quality control checks were included in the analyses.

The immunoSEQ kit was used, according to the manufacturer's recommendations, to generate TCR beta libraries from genomic DNA. For library preparation, a first multiplex PCR was performed with proprietary primers, followed by a second PCR in which unique barcodes were added, and bead cleanups were performed after each round. Each sample batch included a kit-provided positive control reaction and a negative control reaction. The final libraries were assessed on an Agilent 4200 TapeStation D1000 ScreenTape, pooled by volume, and quantified by qPCR. Sequencing ran on an Illumina NextSeq500 with a MidOutput 150-cycle cartridge, using 156 Read1 and 15 Index1 cycles with kit custom primers. The pooled library was loaded at roughly 0.98 pM with an approximately 21% PhiX control spike-in. Concerning the study's data processing: The vendor-processed data were analyzed in R, and a clonotype was defined as all T cells that share the same CDR3 nucleotide sequence. For clone abundance analyses, frequencies were normalized to the 10,000 most abundant clones in each sample. Public T cell clones, which averaged fewer than five per sample, were removed prior to analysis. Dominant motif analysis used ImmunoMap with the PAM10 matrix, gap penalty 30 and homology threshold 0.3; motifs with cumulative frequency at least 0.01 counted as dominant. Held by TCRdb, this immuneACCESS table contains in-frame sequences only and omits some clones. Under half of the omission traces to an unresolved V gene where checked; the cause of the rest is unknown. The V and J calls and the clone size are those of that table, but D and trimming were determined from the DNA. In this sample the table shows 18,000 or so clones, around 63% of which occur a single time. About 33% of the sample belongs to the ten largest clones.

On the study overall, not on this receptor specifically: Irradiated tumors contained more dominant CDR3 motifs, and these motifs occupied a larger share of the repertoire than in control tumors. With a single-armed trial design, the study had no way to address how radiation dose or scheduling affects the TCR repertoire. Because only small tumor regions of 0.8 to 1 g were available, the study did not capture intratumoral heterogeneity. Irradiated tumors showed higher TCR clonality than controls, with the top 100 clonotypes averaging around 54% of the repertoire versus 43% in nephrectomy-only tumors.

The chain is encoded by TRBV7-2 joined to TRBJ1-5; the D region possibly corresponds to TRBD1 (6 bases align). The sample here was tumor tissue, taken from a patient whose treatment was nephrectomy without radiotherapy. The TCR originated in a man between 45 and 60 years old with renal cell carcinoma. The CDR3 protein: CASSLDRADQPQHF. The DNA sequence is as follows: TGTGCCAGCAGCTTAGACAGGGCGGATCAGCCCCAGCATTTT. The entire variable domain, with the stretches around the CDR3 drawn from the reference TRBV7-2 and TRBJ1-5 proteins, is GAGVSQSPSNKVTEKGKDVELRCDPISGHTALYWYRQSLGQGLEFLIYFQGNSAPDKSGLPSDRFSAERTGGSVSTLTIQRTQQEDSAVYLCASSLDRADQPQHFGDGTRLSIL.